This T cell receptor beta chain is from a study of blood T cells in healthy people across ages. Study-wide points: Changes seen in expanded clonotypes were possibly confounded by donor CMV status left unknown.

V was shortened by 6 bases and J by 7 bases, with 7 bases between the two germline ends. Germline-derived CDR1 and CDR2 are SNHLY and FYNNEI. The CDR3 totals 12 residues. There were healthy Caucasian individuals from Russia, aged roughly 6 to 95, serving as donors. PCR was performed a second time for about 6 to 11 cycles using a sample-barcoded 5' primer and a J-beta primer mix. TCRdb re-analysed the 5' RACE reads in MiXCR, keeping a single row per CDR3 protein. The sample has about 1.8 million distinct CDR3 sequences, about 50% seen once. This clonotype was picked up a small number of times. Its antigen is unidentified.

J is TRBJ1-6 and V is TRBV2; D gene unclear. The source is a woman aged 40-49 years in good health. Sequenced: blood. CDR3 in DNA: TGTGCCAGCAGGCAGGAGAATTCACCCCTCCACTTT. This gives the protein CASRQENSPLHF.